One and the same sample provided the 21 T cell receptor beta chains below, sequenced in a study of immune cell composition in non-small cell lung cancer. This table comes from immunoSEQ multiplex PCR, and its TCRdb copy is limited to in-frame clones, with some not included. The sample comprises 7,000 or so clones, roughly 86% of which are singletons, and less than 15% rests with the top ten. The normal lung sample lay at least 3 cm, and maximally far, from the tumour. Specimen: non-adjacent lung tissue. The receptors shown here come from a human donor with non-small cell lung cancer.

This clone came up once. This rearrangement joins TRBV18 to TRBJ1-1, with D uncertain. Trimming pared 2 bases from V and 4 bases from J, leaving 8 bases between. Germline V lookup: CDR1 KGHSH, CDR2 LQKENI. The CDR3 consists of 13 residues. The CDR3 DNA reads TGTGCCAGCTCACCAGGGGAAGGCACTGAAGCTTTCTTT. Its translation is CASSPGEGTEAFF.

V and J are TRBV7-2 and TRBJ1-5; no definite D call. CDR1 and CDR2 from the germline V gene are SGHTA and FQGNSA. The CDR3 length is 14 residues. V lost 5 bases and J lost 4, with 12 bases in between. CDR3 protein: CASSLGLNNQPQHF. The CDR3 DNA reads as TGTGCCAGCAGCCTAGGACTGAATAATCAGCCCCAGCATTTT.

The chain is built from TRBV5-1 and TRBJ2-1, with D uncertain. V was trimmed by 3 bases and J by 0 bases, leaving 7 bases between them. Looked up from germline, CDR1 is SGHRS and CDR2 is YFSETQ. CDR3 size: 14 residues. The DNA of the CDR3 is TGCGCCAGCAGCTCGCCCGGCTCCTACAATGAGCAGTTCTTC. Protein sequence: CASSSPGSYNEQFF.

This chain uses TRBV11-2 with TRBJ1-6, with D uncertain. Germline V gene data show CDR1 as SGHAT and CDR2 as FQNNGV. The CDR3 extends over 13 amino acids. The germline V and J ends were trimmed by 4 bases and 7 bases, with 8 bases remaining between them. In DNA form, the CDR3 reads TGTGCCAGCAGCTCCCTTGGGAATTCACCCCTCCACTTT. Its protein is CASSSLGNSPLHF.

This clone was seen a few times. This chain links TRBV2 with TRBJ1-2; TRBD1 matches at 7 bases. V trimming: 10 bases; J trimming: 7 bases; junction bases outside the gene matches: 9. The germline gives CDR1 SNHLY, CDR2 FYNNEI. The CDR3 has 12 amino acids. CDR3 DNA sequence: TGTGCCAATCCTAGACAGGGACTTGGCTACACCTTC. Translation gives CANPRQGLGYTF.

V gene TRBV7-2 combines with J gene TRBJ2-3, with 9 bases matching TRBD2. Looked up from germline, CDR1 is SGHTA and CDR2 is FQGNSA. V gave up 5 bases and J gave up 1 base; unmatched junction bases: 4. The CDR3 length is 15 residues. The CDR3 reads CASSLSGGRTDTQYF. The DNA of the CDR3 is TGTGCCAGCAGCCTTAGCGGGGGCCGCACAGATACGCAGTATTTT.

CDR3 DNA sequence: TGTGCCAGCAGTTACTCTGTGCAGGGAGCTAATGAAAAACTGTTTTTT. It codes for CASSYSVQGANEKLFF. J is TRBJ1-4 and V is TRBV6-5, with D possibly being TRBD1 (5 bases). This CDR3 comprises 16 residues. CDR1 MNHEY and CDR2 SVGAGI come from the germline V gene. Trimming took 0 bases from V and 3 from J, leaving 11 bases between them.

The chain recombines TRBV5-1 with TRBJ2-1; D not resolved. The germline gives CDR1 SGHRS, CDR2 YFSETQ. Trimming took 0 bases from V and 9 from J, leaving 10 bases between them. This CDR3 region has 13 residues. The CDR3 region is CASSLGVDLEQFF. CDR3 DNA: TGCGCCAGCAGCTTGGGAGTTGATCTTGAGCAGTTCTTC.

This rearrangement joins TRBV6-1 to TRBJ2-7, with D perhaps TRBD1 (6 bases). CDR1 MNHNS and CDR2 SASEGT come from the germline V gene. The CDR3 runs 15 residues. Between the trimmed V and J ends, which lost 1 base and 0 bases, there was a span of 10 bases. The CDR3 reads CASSEEQGSSYEQYF. CDR3 in DNA: TGTGCCAGCAGTGAAGAACAGGGCAGCTCCTACGAGCAGTACTTC.

V usage is TRBV5-1 and J usage is TRBJ1-2, with TRBD1 matching over 9 bases. V trimming: 0 bases; J trimming: 5 bases; junction bases outside the gene matches: 8. Germline V gene data show CDR1 as SGHRS and CDR2 as YFSETQ. The CDR3 has 16 residues. In DNA, the CDR3 is TGCGCCAGCAGCTTGGCGACTCCCGGGACAGGGTATGGCTACACCTTC. This codes for CASSLATPGTGYGYTF. The variable domain in full, completed from reference TRBV5-1 and TRBJ1-2, reads KAGVTQTPRYLIKTRGQQVTLSCSPISGHRSVSWYQQTPGQGLQFLFEYFSETQRNKGNFPGRFSGRQFSNSRSEMNVSTLELGDSALYLCASSLATPGTGYGYTFGSGTRLTVV.

This clone was observed a few times. The V call is TRBV6-8, the J call TRBJ2-7; weak D call: TRBD1 (6 bases). The CDR3 is 11 amino acids. Germline V gives CDR1 MNHGY, CDR2 SAAAGT. V lost 6 bases to trimming and J lost 7 bases, with 10 bases between them. CDR3 nucleotides: TGTGCCAGCAGCCCAGGGGAAGAGCAGTACTTC. Amino acid sequence: CASSPGEEQYF.

The chain joins TRBV14 to TRBJ2-2, with D maybe TRBD1 (6 bases). CDR3 length: 18 residues. Trimming cost V 2 bases and J 0 bases, with 16 bases left between them. The germline V gene encodes CDR1 SGHDN and CDR2 FVKESK. CDR3 protein: CASSQHTGIPSNTGELFF. The CDR3 nucleotides are TGTGCCAGCAGCCAACACACAGGGATCCCCTCGAACACCGGGGAGCTGTTTTTT.

The rearrangement joins TRBV4-1 to TRBJ2-3; the match to TRBD2 covers 11 bases. V was pared by 3 bases and J by 4 bases, with 9 bases of the junction left unmatched. Germline V gives CDR1 MGHRA, CDR2 YSYEKL. The CDR3 loop spans 17 amino acids. CDR3 in amino acids: CASSQGVAGGRADTQYF. CDR3 DNA sequence: TGCGCCAGCAGCCAGGGGGTAGCGGGGGGGCGAGCAGATACGCAGTATTTT.

This clone was seen a handful of times. The chain joins TRBV5-1 to TRBJ2-1; TRBD2 matches at 7 bases. Germline CDR1 SGHRS, CDR2 YFSETQ. J was trimmed by 7 bases and V by 0 bases; bases with no gene match: 7. CDR3 size: 15 residues. Written as DNA, the CDR3 is TGCGCCAGCAGCTTGGGCGGGGGTCCTGATAATGAGCAGTTCTTC. It is translated as CASSLGGGPDNEQFF.

J is TRBJ2-1 and V is TRBV5-1; D is perhaps TRBD1 (6 bases). Trimming shortened V by 0 bases and J by 1 base, and 8 bases separated the two germline ends. Looked up from germline, CDR1 is SGHRS and CDR2 is YFSETQ. The CDR3 loop spans 15 amino acids. The CDR3 sequence is CASSLGTASYNEQFF. The CDR3 nucleotides are TGCGCCAGCAGCTTGGGGACAGCATCCTACAATGAGCAGTTCTTC.

CDR3 sequence (DNA): TGTGCCAGCAGCTCAGGCTCAGGGCGGGGGGGCCGGGCAGATACGCAGTATTTT. Translating gives CASSSGSGRGGRADTQYF. This chain links TRBV7-3 with TRBJ2-3; the match to TRBD2 covers 9 bases. Germline CDR1 and CDR2: SGHTA and FQGTGA. The J segment lost 4 bases and the V segment lost 4 bases, leaving 15 bases of the junction unmatched. The CDR3 has 18 amino acids. Using reference TRBV7-3 and TRBJ2-3 for the parts outside the CDR3, the full variable domain is GAGVSQTPSNKVTEKGKYVELRCDPISGHTALYWYRQSLGQGPEFLIYFQGTGAADDSGLPNDRFFAVRPEGSVSTLKIQRTERGDSAVYLCASSSGSGRGGRADTQYFGPGTRLTVL.

The V call is TRBV7-3, the J call TRBJ2-1; perhaps D is TRBD1 or TRBD2 (5 bases each). Germline assignment: CDR1 SGHTA and CDR2 FQGTGA. This CDR3 is built from 15 residues. Between the trimmed V and J ends, which lost 5 bases and 8 bases, there was a span of 19 bases. The CDR3: CASSPGTRRGDEQFF. CDR3 DNA sequence: TGTGCCAGCAGCCCCGGGACCCGGCGAGGAGATGAGCAGTTCTTC.

The chain employs TRBV28 and TRBJ2-7; 8 bases map to TRBD1. V was clipped by 3 bases and J by 5 bases; unmatched bases: 6. This CDR3 is 14 amino acids long. The germline V gene has CDR1 MDHEN and CDR2 SYDVKM. CDR3 in DNA: TGTGCCAGCAGTTTGCACAGGGGGAGCGACGAGCAGTACTTC. The encoded protein is CASSLHRGSDEQYF.

A remark on this clone: One junction end does not reproduce the germline sequence, and a read error may be involved. CDR3 nucleotides: TGTGCCATCAGTGAAGGGACGTTCTATGGCTACACCTTC. This translates into CAISEGTFYGYTF. The chain combines TRBV6-5 with TRBJ1-2, with D possibly matching TRBD1 (5 bases). The CDR3 sequence is 13 residues long. Germline assignment: CDR1 MNHEY and CDR2 SVGAGI.

This chain uses TRBV14 with TRBJ1-2; D remains unclear. The V gene lost 1 base and the J gene lost 4 bases, with 13 bases spanning the gap. From germline, CDR1 is SGHDN and CDR2 FVKESK. The CDR3 length is 15 residues. In DNA form, the CDR3 reads TGTGCCAGCAGCCAAGCGGGCCGACGTGGCTATGGCTACACCTTC. Protein: CASSQAGRRGYGYTF.

The CDR3 loop is CASSPGGLAGRETQYF. The CDR3, as DNA: TGTGCCAGCAGCCCGGGAGGACTAGCGGGCCGGGAGACGCAGTATTTT. This chain joins TRBV27 and TRBJ2-3; 11 bases are shared with TRBD2. Trimming cost V 6 bases and J 9 bases; bases outside gene matches: 14. The CDR3 totals 16 residues. CDR1 is MNHEY and CDR2 is SMNVEV in the germline V gene (reference sequence).